This T cell receptor beta chain was sequenced during a study of T cells in Graves' hyperthyroidism and ophthalmopathy. The wider study: Peripheral blood was secured at the point of initial diagnosis, before any treatment.

The germline CDR1 and CDR2 sequences are SGHRS and YFSETQ. Losses at the gene ends were 4 bases for V and 1 base for J; bases not matched to a gene: 7. The CDR3 covers 15 residues. Amplification of TCR beta CDR3 regions used RNA as the template. A first-round RT-PCR of the TCR CDR3 used the HTBI primer set. One entry per CDR3 protein, called by TCRdb with MiXCR from the multiplex PCR reads. This sample has 500,000 to 550,000 distinct CDR3 sequences, with just under 20% found just once. Subjects with ophthalmopathy showed a Clinical Activity Score no lower than 3, a NOSPECS grade no lower than 4, and a duration shorter than 3 months. Researchers barred patients who had uncontrolled infection, other autoimmune disease, pregnancy or lactation.

This chain links TRBV5-1 with TRBJ2-5; TRBD1 agrees at 7 bases. The sequencing sample was made of blood. The receptor comes from a man between 35 and 55 years old with Graves' ophthalmopathy. The CDR3 loop is CASSDHRGFQETQYF. DNA for the CDR3: TGCGCCAGCAGCGACCACAGGGGATTCCAAGAGACCCAGTACTTC.